What follows are 9 T cell receptor beta chains derived from one specimen sequenced in a study of cytomegalovirus exposure and HLA in healthy donors. The assay was immunoSEQ multiplex PCR, and TCRdb's table has in-frame clones only and misses some. The top ten clones hold around 15% of a sample with approximately 200,000 clones, 84% of them seen once. Input material: PBMCs. The receptor source for this set is a woman aged 25 to 39 in good health and CMV-seropositive.

The chain combines TRBV5-6 with TRBJ1-2; TRBD1 matches at 10 bases. In germline, CDR1 is SGHDT, CDR2 YYEEEE. Losses at the gene ends were 2 bases for V and 3 bases for J; bases not matched to a gene: 7. The CDR3 is 16 residues long. CDR3 bases: TGTGCCAGCAGCTTAAGGGACAGGGGTCTCTACTATGGCTACACCTTC. Protein sequence: CASSLRDRGLYYGYTF.

This clone appeared once. The J gene is TRBJ2-7, the V gene TRBV28; 9 nucleotides agree with TRBD1. CDR3 length: 15 residues. Germline V gene lookup returns CDR1 MDHEN and CDR2 SYDVKM. V shed 6 bases, J shed 5 bases, and the junction held 11 bases outside the gene matches. The CDR3 sequence is CASRRPGQGSHEQYF. CDR3 nucleotide sequence: TGTGCCAGCAGGAGGCCGGGACAGGGTTCCCACGAGCAGTACTTC.

V and J are TRBV29-1 and TRBJ2-1, with 11 bases fitting TRBD2. This CDR3 region has 15 residues. Germline V CDR1 and CDR2: SQVTM, ANQGSEA. V was clipped by 2 bases and J by 9 bases; unmatched bases: 9. The CDR3 loop reads CSVERASGRFGEQFF. CDR3 nucleotide sequence: TGCAGCGTTGAAAGGGCTAGCGGGAGGTTCGGTGAGCAGTTCTTC.

This clone was seen a handful of times. The chain recombines TRBV7-8 with TRBJ1-5, with 9 bases that match TRBD1. The CDR3 spans 14 residues. The V gene's germline CDR1 is SGHVS and CDR2 FQNEAQ. V was clipped by 4 bases and J by 5 bases; unmatched bases: 3. This CDR3 is CASSWDRDHQPQHF. CDR3 DNA: TGTGCCAGCAGCTGGGACAGGGATCATCAGCCCCAGCATTTT.

V gene TRBV7-9 combines with J gene TRBJ1-4, with a tentative D call TRBD1 (6 bases). Germline loops: CDR1 SEHNR, CDR2 FQNEAQ (reference sequence). The germline V and J ends were trimmed by 5 bases and 4 bases, with 14 bases remaining between them. This CDR3 is built from 15 residues. The CDR3 DNA sequence: TGTGCCAGCAGCCCGACAGGCCGGAGTAATGAAAAACTGTTTTTT. It specifies CASSPTGRSNEKLFF.

The rearrangement links TRBV11-2 to TRBJ1-3; D not resolved. CDR3 length: 13 amino acids. V was clipped by 4 bases and J by 8 bases, with 12 bases between them. Looked up from germline, CDR1 is SGHAT and CDR2 is FQNNGV. The CDR3 spells CASSSPGRDTIYF. The CDR3 DNA reads TGTGCCAGCAGCTCCCCGGGGAGGGACACCATATATTTT. The full variable domain, rest sourced from reference TRBV11-2 and TRBJ1-3, is EAGVAQSPRYKIIEKRQSVAFWCNPISGHATLYWYQQILGQGPKLLIQFQNNGVVDDSQLPKDRFSAERLKGVDSTLKIQPAKLEDSAVYLCASSSPGRDTIYFGEGSWLTVV.

The V and J genes are TRBV10-3 and TRBJ1-2, with 9 bases that match TRBD1. Germline V lookup: CDR1 ENHRY, CDR2 SYGVKD. This CDR3 spans 15 amino acids. V dropped 2 bases and J dropped 6; count of bases not matched to a gene: 7. In DNA form, the CDR3 reads TGTGCCATCAGTGAGCCAGGACAGGGGCAGGATGGCTACACCTTC. This gives the protein CAISEPGQGQDGYTF.

This clone was found a few times. The chain couples TRBV2 to TRBJ1-2; 10 bases agree with TRBD1. Germline trimming cut 2 bases from V and 8 bases from J; bases unmatched to any gene: 8. This CDR3 is built from 15 residues. Germline values: CDR1 SNHLY, CDR2 FYNNEI. The CDR3 DNA reads TGTGCCAGCAGTGAAATACGGGACAGGGGTAGCGGCTACACCTTC. It specifies CASSEIRDRGSGYTF.

The rearrangement uses TRBV25-1 and TRBJ1-2; 10 bases are a match to TRBD1. V lost 3 bases to trimming and J lost 6 bases; unmatched junction nucleotides: 13. Looked up from germline, CDR1 is MGHDK and CDR2 is SYGVNS. The CDR3 is made up of 17 amino acids. The CDR3 DNA is TGTGCCAGCAGTGAGAGCGCCGGGACAGGGGCGGCCAATGGCTACACCTTC. It codes for CASSESAGTGAANGYTF.